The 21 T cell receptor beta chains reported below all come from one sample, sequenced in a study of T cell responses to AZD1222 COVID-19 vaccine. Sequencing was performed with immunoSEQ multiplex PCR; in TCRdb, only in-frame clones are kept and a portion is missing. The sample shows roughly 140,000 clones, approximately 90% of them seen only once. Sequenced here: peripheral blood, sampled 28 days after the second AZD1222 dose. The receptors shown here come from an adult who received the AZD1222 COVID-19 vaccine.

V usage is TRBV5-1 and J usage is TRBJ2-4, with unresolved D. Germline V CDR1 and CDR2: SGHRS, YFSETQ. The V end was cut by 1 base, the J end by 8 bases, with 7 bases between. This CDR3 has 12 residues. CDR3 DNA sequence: TGCGCCAGCAGCTTGTGGGATGACATTCAGTACTTC. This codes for CASSLWDDIQYF.

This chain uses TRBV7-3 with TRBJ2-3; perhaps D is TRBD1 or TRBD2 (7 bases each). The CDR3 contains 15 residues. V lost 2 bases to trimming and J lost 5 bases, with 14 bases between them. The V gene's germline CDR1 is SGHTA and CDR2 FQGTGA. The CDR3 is CASSLVQGGRDTQYF. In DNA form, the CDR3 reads TGTGCCAGCAGCTTAGTCCAGGGGGGGAGAGATACGCAGTATTTT.

The CDR3 region has the DNA TGTGCCAGCAGTTTGAGGGGGGCCAACGTCCTGACTTTC. Translation gives CASSLRGANVLTF. The chain is built from TRBV28 and TRBJ2-6; D unresolved. The germline gives CDR1 MDHEN, CDR2 SYDVKM. The CDR3 loop spans 13 amino acids. V was pared by 3 bases and J by 4 bases, with 4 bases between. The full variable domain, in which reference TRBV28 and TRBJ2-6 provide the parts outside the CDR3, is DVKVTQSSRYLVKRTGEKVFLECVQDMDHENMFWYRQDPGLGLRLIYFSYDVKMKEKGDIPEGYSVSREKKERFSLILESASTNQTSMYLCASSLRGANVLTFGAGSRLTVL.

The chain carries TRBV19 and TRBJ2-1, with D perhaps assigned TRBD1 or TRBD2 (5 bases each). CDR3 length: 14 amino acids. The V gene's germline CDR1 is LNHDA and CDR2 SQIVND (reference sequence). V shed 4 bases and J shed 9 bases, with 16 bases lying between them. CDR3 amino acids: CASSKPIQGAEQFF. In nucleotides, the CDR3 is TGTGCCAGTAGTAAACCAATTCAGGGAGCTGAGCAGTTCTTC.

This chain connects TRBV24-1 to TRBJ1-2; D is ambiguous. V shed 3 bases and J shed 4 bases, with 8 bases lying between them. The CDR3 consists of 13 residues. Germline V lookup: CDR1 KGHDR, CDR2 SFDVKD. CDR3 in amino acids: CATSDAQLYGYTF. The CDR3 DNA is TGTGCCACCAGTGATGCGCAACTCTATGGCTACACCTTC.

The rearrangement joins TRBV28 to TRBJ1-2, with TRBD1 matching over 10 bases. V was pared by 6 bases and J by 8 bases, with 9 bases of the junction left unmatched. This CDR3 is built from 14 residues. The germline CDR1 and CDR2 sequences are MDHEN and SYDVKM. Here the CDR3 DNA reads TGTGCCAGCAGCGCGGGACAGGGGACAGGGGGCTACACCTTC. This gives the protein CASSAGQGTGGYTF.

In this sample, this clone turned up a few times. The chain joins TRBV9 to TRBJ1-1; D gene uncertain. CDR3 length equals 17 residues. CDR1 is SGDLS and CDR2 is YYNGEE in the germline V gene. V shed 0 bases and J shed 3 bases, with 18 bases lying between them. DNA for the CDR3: TGTGCCAGCAGCGTAGAAGGTACTCGGTACGGGGACACTGAAGCTTTCTTT. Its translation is CASSVEGTRYGDTEAFF. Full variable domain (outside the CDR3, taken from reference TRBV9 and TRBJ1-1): DSGVTQTPKHLITATGQRVTLRCSPRSGDLSVYWYQQSLDQGLQFLIQYYNGEERAKGNILERFSAQQFPDLHSELNLSSLELGDSALYFCASSVEGTRYGDTEAFFGQGTRLTVV.

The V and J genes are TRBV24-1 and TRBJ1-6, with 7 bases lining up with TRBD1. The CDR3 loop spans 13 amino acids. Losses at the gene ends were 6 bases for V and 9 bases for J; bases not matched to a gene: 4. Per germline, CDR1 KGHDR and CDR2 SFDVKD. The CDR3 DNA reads TGTGCCACCAGTAGGGACAGCAGTTCACCCCTCCACTTT. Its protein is CATSRDSSSPLHF.

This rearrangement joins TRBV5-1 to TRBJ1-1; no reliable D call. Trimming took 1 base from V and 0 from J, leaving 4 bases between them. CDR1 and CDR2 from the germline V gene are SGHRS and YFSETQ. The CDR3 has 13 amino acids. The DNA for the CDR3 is TGCGCCAGCAGCTTGTGGATGAACACTGAAGCTTTCTTT. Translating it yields CASSLWMNTEAFF.

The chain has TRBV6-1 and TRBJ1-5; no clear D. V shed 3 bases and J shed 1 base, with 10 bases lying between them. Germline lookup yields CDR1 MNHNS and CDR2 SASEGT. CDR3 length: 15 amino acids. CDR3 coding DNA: TGTGCCAGCAGTGAGGCCACCCTCAGCAATCAGCCCCAGCATTTT. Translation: CASSEATLSNQPQHF.

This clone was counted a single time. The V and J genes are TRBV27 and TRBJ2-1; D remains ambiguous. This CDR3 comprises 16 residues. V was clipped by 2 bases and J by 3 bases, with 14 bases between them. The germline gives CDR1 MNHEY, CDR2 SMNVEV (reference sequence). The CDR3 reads CASSLNLRPDYNEQFF. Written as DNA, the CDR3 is TGTGCCAGCAGTTTAAATCTGAGACCCGACTACAATGAGCAGTTCTTC.

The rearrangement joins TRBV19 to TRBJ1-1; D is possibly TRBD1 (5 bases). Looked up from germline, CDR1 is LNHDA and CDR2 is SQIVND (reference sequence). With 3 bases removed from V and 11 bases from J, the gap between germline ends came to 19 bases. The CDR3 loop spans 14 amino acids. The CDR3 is CASSISTALRSAFF. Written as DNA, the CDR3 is TGTGCCAGTAGTATTTCGACAGCGCTTCGGTCCGCTTTCTTT.

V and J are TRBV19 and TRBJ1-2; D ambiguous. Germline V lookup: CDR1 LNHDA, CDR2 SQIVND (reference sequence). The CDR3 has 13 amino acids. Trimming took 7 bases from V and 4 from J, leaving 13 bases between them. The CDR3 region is CASNPAGSYGYTF. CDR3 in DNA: TGTGCCAGTAACCCGGCAGGTTCCTATGGCTACACCTTC.

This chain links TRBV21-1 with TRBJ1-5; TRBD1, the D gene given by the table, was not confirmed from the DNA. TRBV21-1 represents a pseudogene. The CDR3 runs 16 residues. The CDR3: CASSVRQGEGNQPQHF. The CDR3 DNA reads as TGTGCCAGCAGCGTCCGACAGGGCGAAGGCAATCAGCCCCAGCATTTT.

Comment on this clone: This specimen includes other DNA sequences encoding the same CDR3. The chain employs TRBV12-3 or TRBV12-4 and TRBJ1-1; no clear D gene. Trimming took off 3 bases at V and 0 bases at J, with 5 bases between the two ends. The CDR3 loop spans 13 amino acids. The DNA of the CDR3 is TGTGCCAGCAGTTTGCTAATGAACACTGAAGCTTTCTTT. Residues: CASSLLMNTEAFF.

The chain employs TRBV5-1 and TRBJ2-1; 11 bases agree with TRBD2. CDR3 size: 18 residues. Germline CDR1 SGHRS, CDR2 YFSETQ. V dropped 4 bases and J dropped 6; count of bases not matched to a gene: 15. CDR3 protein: CASSRRTSGQDLVNEQFF. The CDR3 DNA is TGCGCCAGCAGCAGAAGGACTAGCGGGCAAGATCTGGTCAATGAGCAGTTCTTC.

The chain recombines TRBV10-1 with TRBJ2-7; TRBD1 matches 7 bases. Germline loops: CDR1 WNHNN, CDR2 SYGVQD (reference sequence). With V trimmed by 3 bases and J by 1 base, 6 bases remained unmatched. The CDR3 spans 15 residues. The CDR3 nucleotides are TGCGCCAGCAGTGATAGAACAGGGGATTCCTACGAGCAGTACTTC. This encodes CASSDRTGDSYEQYF.

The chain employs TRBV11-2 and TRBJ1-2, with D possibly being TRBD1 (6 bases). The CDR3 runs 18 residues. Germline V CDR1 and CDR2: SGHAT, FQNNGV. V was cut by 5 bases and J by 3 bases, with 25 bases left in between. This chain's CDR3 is CASSARSGTTPGHYGYTF. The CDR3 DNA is TGTGCCAGCAGCGCACGGTCCGGGACAACCCCGGGCCACTATGGCTACACCTTC.

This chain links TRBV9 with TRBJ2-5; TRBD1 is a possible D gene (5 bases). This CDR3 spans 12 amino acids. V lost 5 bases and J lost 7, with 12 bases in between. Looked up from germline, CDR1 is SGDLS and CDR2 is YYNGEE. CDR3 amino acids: CASSPGPGTQYF. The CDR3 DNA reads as TGTGCCAGCAGTCCAGGGCCGGGGACCCAGTACTTC.

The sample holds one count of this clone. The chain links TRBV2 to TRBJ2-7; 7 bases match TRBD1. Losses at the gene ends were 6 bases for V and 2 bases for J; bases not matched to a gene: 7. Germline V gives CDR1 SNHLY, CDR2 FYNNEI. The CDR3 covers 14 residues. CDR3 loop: CASRTGTATYEQYF. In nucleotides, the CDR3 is TGTGCCAGCAGGACCGGGACAGCTACCTACGAGCAGTACTTC.

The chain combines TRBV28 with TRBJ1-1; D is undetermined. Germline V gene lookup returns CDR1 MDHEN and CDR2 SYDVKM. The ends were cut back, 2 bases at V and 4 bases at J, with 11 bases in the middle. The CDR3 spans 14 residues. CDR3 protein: CASSLPPGRTEAFF. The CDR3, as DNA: TGTGCCAGCAGTTTACCCCCAGGACGCACTGAAGCTTTCTTT. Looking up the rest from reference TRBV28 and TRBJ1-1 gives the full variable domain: DVKVTQSSRYLVKRTGEKVFLECVQDMDHENMFWYRQDPGLGLRLIYFSYDVKMKEKGDIPEGYSVSREKKERFSLILESASTNQTSMYLCASSLPPGRTEAFFGQGTRLTVV.